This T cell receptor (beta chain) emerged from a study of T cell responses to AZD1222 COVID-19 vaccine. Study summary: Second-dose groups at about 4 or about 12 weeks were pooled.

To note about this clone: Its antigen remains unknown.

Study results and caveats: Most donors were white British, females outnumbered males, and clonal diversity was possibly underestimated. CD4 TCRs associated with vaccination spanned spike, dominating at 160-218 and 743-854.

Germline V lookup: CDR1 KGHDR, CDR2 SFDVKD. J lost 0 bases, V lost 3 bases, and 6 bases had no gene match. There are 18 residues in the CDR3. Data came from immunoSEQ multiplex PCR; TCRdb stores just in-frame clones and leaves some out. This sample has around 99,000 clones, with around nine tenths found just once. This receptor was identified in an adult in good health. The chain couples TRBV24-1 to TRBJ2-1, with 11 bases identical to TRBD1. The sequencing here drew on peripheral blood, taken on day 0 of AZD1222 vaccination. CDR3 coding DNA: TGTGCCACCAGTGATCCGGGACAGGGGGAGGGCTCCTACAATGAGCAGTTCTTC. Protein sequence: CATSDPGQGEGSYNEQFF.